This T cell receptor (beta chain) emerged from a study of CD8+CD57+ T cells in acquired aplastic anemia. Sequencing was done on patients that had shown CD8+CD57+ cell expansion by flow cytometry. TCR beta VDJ and CDR3 profiling used genomic DNA as template. TCRdb processed the reads anew with MiXCR; each CDR3 protein has one entry. The data show 150,000 or so distinct CDR3 sequences, with around half seen just once and more than 10% held by the top ten. V was pared by 0 bases and J by 5 bases, with 5 bases of the junction left unmatched. The CDR3 covers 14 residues. The germline CDR1 and CDR2 sequences are DFQATT and SNEGSKA (reference sequence).

V is TRBV20-1 and J is TRBJ2-7, with 9 bases fitting TRBD1. Sequences were obtained from sorted CD4+, CD8+, or CD8+CD57+ T cells (not recorded which) from PBMCs. The TCR sequence derives from a human donor with aplastic anemia. CDR3 region: CSARETGGEDEQYF. In DNA, the CDR3 is TGCAGTGCTAGAGAAACAGGGGGCGAAGACGAGCAGTACTTC.